This TCR beta chain was sequenced in a study of cytomegalovirus exposure and HLA in healthy donors. Study-level findings and limits: Researchers catalogued about 150 TCR beta chains as cytomegalovirus-associated.

Germline V gene lookup returns CDR1 LNHDA and CDR2 SQIVND (reference sequence). The junction had 13 bases not matched to a gene; V was cut back by 6 bases and J by 8 bases. This CDR3 has 15 residues. About this clone: What it binds is unknown.

Both 60 Vbeta primers and 13 Jbeta primers went into the PCR. Here immunoSEQ multiplex PCR was the method, and the copy in TCRdb shows in-frame clones only, minus some. The data hold around 130,000 clones, with 65% to 90% observed a single time. This receptor was identified in a girl aged 2 to 9 in good health and CMV-seronegative. The chain carries TRBV19 and TRBJ1-5; TRBD1 matches at 7 bases. Sequencing was done on a sample of PBMCs. CDR3 sequence reads: CASSLGAQGMKPQHF. The CDR3 region has the DNA TGTGCCAGTAGCCTAGGGGCACAGGGGATGAAGCCCCAGCATTTT.